The 7 T cell receptor beta chains below all came from one sample that was sequenced in a study of vaccination and CD4 T cells after COVID-19. Their antigens are not known. The assay that was used to sequence DNA from cultured CD4+ T cells was the Oncomine TCR Beta short-read assay. TCRdb re-derived calls from the PCR reads in MiXCR, one entry per CDR3 protein. Seen here are about 14,000 distinct CDR3 sequences, around 50% observed once, and the top ten hold approximately 8%. Documented treatment: approximately 11-day PBMC culture with coronavirus spike peptide pools or control peptides (ViraFEST assay). The sequenced material came from CD4+ T cells from blood, cultured in vitro. All receptors derive from a human donor who had recovered from COVID-19.

Written as DNA, the CDR3 is TGTGCCAGCAGCCAAAGAGTCACGGCGGGAGATGGCTACACCTTC. Translating it yields CASSQRVTAGDGYTF. This chain links TRBV16 with TRBJ1-2; D remains unclear. Trimming removed 2 bases from V and 6 bases from J, with 16 bases in between. The germline gives CDR1 KGHSY, CDR2 FQNENV. The CDR3 loop spans 15 amino acids.

This clonotype was observed a few times. The chain couples TRBV28 to TRBJ1-5; D is uncertain. Deletions cut 6 bases from V and 9 bases from J, with 12 bases between. This CDR3 has 12 amino acids. Looked up from germline, CDR1 is MDHEN and CDR2 is SYDVKM. The CDR3 is CASRNLEGPQHF. CDR3 coding DNA: TGTGCCAGCAGGAATCTAGAGGGGCCCCAGCATTTT.

This clonotype showed up just a few times. This rearrangement joins TRBV7-2 to TRBJ2-3; unclear D gene. The V end was cut by 1 base, the J end by 1 base, with 12 bases between. Germline CDR1 and CDR2: SGHTA and FQGNSA. CDR3 length equals 16 residues. The CDR3: CASSLDPAPGTDTQYF. The DNA of the CDR3 is TGTGCCAGCAGCTTAGATCCGGCCCCGGGCACAGATACGCAGTATTTT.

The chain uses TRBV27 and TRBJ2-1; a weak D match, TRBD1 (6 bases). Between the trimmed V and J ends, which lost 4 bases and 6 bases, there was a span of 13 bases. Looked up from germline, CDR1 is MNHEY and CDR2 is SMNVEV (reference sequence). The CDR3 is 14 residues long. CDR3 sequence (DNA): TGTGCCAGCAGTTCTCAGGGGCTGAGCAATGAGCAGTTCTTC. It specifies CASSSQGLSNEQFF.

This clonotype was observed a handful of times. The chain uses TRBV7-2 and TRBJ2-1; TRBD2 matches at 11 bases. Germline assignment: CDR1 SGHTA and CDR2 FQGNSA. This CDR3 region has 18 residues. V lost 3 bases and J lost 6; bases outside the gene matches: 13. DNA of the CDR3: TGTGCCAGCAGCTTGGCTAGCGGGGGGCATCCTGGATTCAATGAGCAGTTCTTC. Residues: CASSLASGGHPGFNEQFF. Supplemented by reference TRBV7-2 and TRBJ2-1, the full variable domain reads GAGVSQSPSNKVTEKGKDVELRCDPISGHTALYWYRQSLGQGLEFLIYFQGNSAPDKSGLPSDRFSAERTGGSVSTLTIQRTQQEDSAVYLCASSLASGGHPGFNEQFFGPGTRLTVL.

The CDR3 DNA follows: TGTGCCAGTAGTATAGACGGACAGGACACAGATACGCAGTATTTT. The encoded protein is CASSIDGQDTDTQYF. The V call is TRBV19, the J call TRBJ2-3; the match to TRBD1 covers 7 bases. Germline V gene lookup returns CDR1 LNHDA and CDR2 SQIVND (reference sequence). The CDR3 sequence is 15 residues long. The V segment lost 0 bases and the J segment 2 bases; nucleotides outside the gene matches: 2.

The chain joins TRBV30 to TRBJ1-6, with no clear D. Trimming stripped 0 bases from V and 5 bases from J, with 8 bases between. Germline values: CDR1 GTSNPN, CDR2 SVGIG (reference sequence). This CDR3 is 14 amino acids long. CDR3: CAWSVGRNNSPLHF. In DNA form, the CDR3 reads TGTGCCTGGAGTGTAGGGAGGAATAATTCACCCCTCCACTTT.